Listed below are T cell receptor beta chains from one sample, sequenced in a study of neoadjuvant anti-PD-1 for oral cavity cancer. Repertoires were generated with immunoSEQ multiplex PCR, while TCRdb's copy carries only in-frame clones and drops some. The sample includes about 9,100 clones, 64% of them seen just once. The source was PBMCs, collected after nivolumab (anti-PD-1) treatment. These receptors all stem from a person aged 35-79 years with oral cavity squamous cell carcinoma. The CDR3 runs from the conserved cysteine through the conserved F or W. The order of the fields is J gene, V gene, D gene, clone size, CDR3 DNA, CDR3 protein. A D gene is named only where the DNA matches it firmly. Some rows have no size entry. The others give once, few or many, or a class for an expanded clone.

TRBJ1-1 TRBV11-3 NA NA TGTGCCAGCGAGGGCAGGGAAACTGAAGCTTTCTTT CASEGRETEAFF
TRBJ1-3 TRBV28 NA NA TGTGCCAGCAGCCCTCCTTCGACGGGAAACACCATATATTTT CASSPPSTGNTIYF
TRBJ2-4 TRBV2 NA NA TGTGCCAGCAGTGAAAAAGGACAACGTTTCGACATTCAGTACTTC CASSEKGQRFDIQYF
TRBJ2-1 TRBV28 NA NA TGTGCCAGCAGTTACGGTGAGCAGTTCTTC CASSYGEQFF
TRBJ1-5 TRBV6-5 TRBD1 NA TGTGCCAGCAGTTCGGACAGGGGAAGCAATCAGCCCCAGCATTTT CASSSDRGSNQPQHF
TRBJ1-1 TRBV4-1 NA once TGCGCCAGCAGCCCGTCTTCGGCAGGGTGGTTCACTGAAGCTTTCTTT CASSPSSAGWFTEAFF
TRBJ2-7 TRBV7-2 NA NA TGTGCCAGCAGCTTGGGGGGAGGCCTCTACGAGCAGTACTTC CASSLGGGLYEQYF
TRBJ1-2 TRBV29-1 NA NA TGCAGCGCGTCCCAGACTAACTATGGCTACACCTTC CSASQTNYGYTF
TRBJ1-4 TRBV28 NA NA TGTGCCAGCAGTTTCAGGATAACTAATGAAAAACTGTTTTTT CASSFRITNEKLFF
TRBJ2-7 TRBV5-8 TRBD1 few TGTGCCAGCAGCTTAGGACAGGGGGTCTACGAGCAGTACTTC CASSLGQGVYEQYF
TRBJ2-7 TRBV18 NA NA TGTGCCAGCGGACCGGCAGGGGCCTTACCCTACGAGCAGTACTTC CASGPAGALPYEQYF
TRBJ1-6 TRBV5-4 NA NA TGTGCCAGCAGCTTGCGGTTACTTGACTCACCCCTCCACTTT CASSLRLLDSPLHF
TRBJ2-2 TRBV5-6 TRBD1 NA TGTGCCAGCAGTACCGGGACAGCCAACACCGGGGAGCTGTTTTTT CASSTGTANTGELFF
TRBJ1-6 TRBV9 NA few TGTGCCAGCACCCGCCGGGGTGATGGAAATTCACCCCTCCACTTT CASTRRGDGNSPLHF
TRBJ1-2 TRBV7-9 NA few TGTGCCAGCAGCTTAGGCAGGAATCACTTGAGGACCTTC CASSLGRNHLRTF
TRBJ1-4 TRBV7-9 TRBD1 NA TGTGCCAGCAGCTTAGGGACAGGTATTAATGAAAAACTGTTTTTT CASSLGTGINEKLFF
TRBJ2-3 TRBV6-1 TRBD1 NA TGTGCCAGCAGAGAGAGGGGGCGAACAGATACGCAGTATTTT CASRERGRTDTQYF
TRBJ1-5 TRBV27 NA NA TGTGCCAGCAGTAGCAGGGGTTTTGGCAATCAGCCCCAGCATTTT CASSSRGFGNQPQHF
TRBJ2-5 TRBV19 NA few TGTGCCAGTAGATCTCGGGCAGGGCGAGAGACCCAGTACTTC CASRSRAGRETQYF
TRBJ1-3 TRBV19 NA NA TGTGCCAGTCAACAGGCGGACACCATATATTTT CASQQADTIYF
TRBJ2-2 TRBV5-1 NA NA TGCGCCAGCAGCCCCCGGGGGCCCAACACCGGGGAGCTGTTTTTT CASSPRGPNTGELFF
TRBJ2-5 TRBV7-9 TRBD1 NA TGTGCCAGCAGCTCAAAAAACGGACAGGAACAAGAGACCCAGTACTTC CASSSKNGQEQETQYF
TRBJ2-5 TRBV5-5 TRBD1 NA TGTGCCAGCAGCTTGGTGACAGGGAAGACCCAGTACTTC CASSLVTGKTQYF
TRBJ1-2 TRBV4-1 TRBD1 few TGCGCCGACAGGGCAGGGGCCCACACTAACTATGGCTACACCTTC CADRAGAHTNYGYTF
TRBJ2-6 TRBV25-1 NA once TGTGCCAGCAGTGATTTAGCCCCTGGGGCCAACGTCCTGACTTTC CASSDLAPGANVLTF
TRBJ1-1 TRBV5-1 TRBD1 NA TGCGCCAGCAGCTCAGCGGGACAGGCGGGGTCTGAAGCTTTCTTT CASSSAGQAGSEAFF
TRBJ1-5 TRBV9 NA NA TGTGCCAGCAGCGAGGGGGGGCAGCTGCCCCAGCATTTT CASSEGGQLPQHF
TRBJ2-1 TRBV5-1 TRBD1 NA TGCGCCAGCAGCTTGGTAACCGGGACAGATAATGAGCAGTTCTTC CASSLVTGTDNEQFF
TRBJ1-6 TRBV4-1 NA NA TGCGCCAGCAGCCTCCTGCCGAGCTCCTATAATTCACCCCTCCACTTT CASSLLPSSYNSPLHF
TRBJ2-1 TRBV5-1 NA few TGCGCCAGCAGCTTGGGTCGGGGGCTGAATGAGCAGTTCTTC CASSLGRGLNEQFF
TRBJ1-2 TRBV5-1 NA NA TGCGCCAGCAGCGTACACGGCTCTTACACCTTC CASSVHGSYTF
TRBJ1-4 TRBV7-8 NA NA TGTGCCAGCGGCAGGGCTACAACTAATGAAAAACTGTTTTTT CASGRATTNEKLFF
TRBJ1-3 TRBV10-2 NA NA TGCGCCAGCAGTGACGGAAAGCAGCACGGGAACACCATATATTTT CASSDGKQHGNTIYF
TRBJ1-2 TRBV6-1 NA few TGTGCCAGCAGTGAGAGAGGGGCCGGGAACTATGGCTACACCTTC CASSERGAGNYGYTF
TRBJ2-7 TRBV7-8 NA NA TGTGCCAGCCGCCCGGGCCATCAATACGAGCAGTACTTC CASRPGHQYEQYF
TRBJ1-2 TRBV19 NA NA TGTGCCAGTAGTATGTTTGGGTCAGCTGCCTATGGCTACACCTTC CASSMFGSAAYGYTF
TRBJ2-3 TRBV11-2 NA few TGTGCCAGCAGCGCCGGGCCCTATTCCGATACGCAGTATTTT CASSAGPYSDTQYF
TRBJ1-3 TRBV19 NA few TGTGCCAGTAGTATAGAGTCAGGGTGGGACTCTGGAAACACCATATATTTT CASSIESGWDSGNTIYF
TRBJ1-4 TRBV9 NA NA TGTGCCAGCAGCGTCGGTTACCCTAATGAAAAACTGTTTTTT CASSVGYPNEKLFF
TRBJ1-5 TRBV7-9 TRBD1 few TGTGCCAGCAGCACCGACAGGGGGATGTTGGATCAGCCCCAGCATTTT CASSTDRGMLDQPQHF
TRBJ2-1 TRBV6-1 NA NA TGTGCCAGCAGTGAGTACGTTGAGCAGTTCTTC CASSEYVEQFF
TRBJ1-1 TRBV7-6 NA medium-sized TGTGCCAGCAGCTCGAAAGTTAGGTACATGAACACTGAAGCTTTCTTT CASSSKVRYMNTEAFF
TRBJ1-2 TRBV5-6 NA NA TGTGCCAGCAGCTTTGGTTCGGGGGGAGGCTACACCTTC CASSFGSGGGYTF
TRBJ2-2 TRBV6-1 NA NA TGTGCCAGCAGTCGGACTACCGGGGAGCTGTTTTTT CASSRTTGELFF
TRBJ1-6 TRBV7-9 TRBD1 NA TGTGCCAGCAGCCTCCTGGGACAGAAAGATTCACCCCTCCACTTT CASSLLGQKDSPLHF